One T cell receptor (beta chain) is described in this entry. CDR3 length: 15 amino acids. The germline V and J ends were trimmed by 4 bases and 0 bases, with 13 bases remaining between them. Germline V lookup: CDR1 SGHVS, CDR2 FQNEAQ. Researchers partitioned CD4+ cells into CD45RA+ naive and CD45RA-negative memory subsets. The data were obtained in a study of shared clonotypes between healthy human individuals. Turning to the study itself: The study enrolled a couple of women and a few men aged 18 to 49.

The data were produced by immunoSEQ multiplex PCR, yet TCRdb's version contains in-frame clones alone and is incomplete. This table has approximately 2.1 million clones, 93% appearing once. Sequenced sample: naive CD4+ T cells from PBMCs. Specified subset: CD45RA+ positively selected. This receptor was obtained from a man aged 18 to 29 in good health. Some clones in this sample may be carry-over from other donors' samples. The chain carries TRBV7-8 and TRBJ2-7, with D unresolved. DNA for the CDR3: TGTGCCAGCAGCTCACCGGGCCGCAGCTCCTACGAGCAGTACTTC. Translation gives CASSSPGRSSYEQYF.